The 28 T cell receptor beta chains below all came from one sample that was sequenced in a study of regulatory T cells in long-lasting Graves disease. Time point in this sample: newly diagnosed GD, antithyroid drugs for less than 3 months. Construction of the TCR library relied on RNA isolated from PBMCs. iRepertoire HTBI primers and Arm-PCR of CDR3 regions built TCR beta libraries. TCRdb itself ran the multiplex PCR reads through MiXCR, one entry per CDR3 protein. The sample consists of approximately 350,000 distinct CDR3 sequences, about 17% of them appearing once. Separately, the same data were catalogued under a study of T cells in Graves' hyperthyroidism and ophthalmopathy.

The source material was peripheral blood mononuclear cells (PBMCs), sampled at new diagnosis, from a patient treated with antithyroid drugs. The receptors were sampled from a woman between 18 and 30 years old with Graves disease.

This chain uses TRBV19 with TRBJ1-2; D is undetermined. The CDR3 is 16 residues long. Per germline, CDR1 LNHDA and CDR2 SQIVND (reference sequence). With 6 bases removed from V and 4 bases from J, the gap between germline ends came to 21 bases. The DNA of the CDR3 is TGTGCCAGTAGGACCCGGGCAGGCGGAGAGACCTATGGCTACACCTTC. Translated: CASRTRAGGETYGYTF.

The chain employs TRBV27 and TRBJ2-3, with D maybe TRBD2 (7 bases). Germline V gene data show CDR1 as MNHEY and CDR2 as SMNVEV (reference sequence). With 6 bases removed from V and 2 bases from J, the gap between germline ends came to 15 bases. This CDR3 has 15 residues. The CDR3 spells CASSSKGGATDTQYF. CDR3 coding DNA: TGTGCCAGCAGCTCTAAGGGGGGGGCCACAGATACGCAGTATTTT.

This clonotype came up many times. J is TRBJ1-4 and V is TRBV12-3 or TRBV12-4; no firm D call. CDR3 size: 14 residues. V was cut by 10 bases and J by 1 base, with 13 bases left in between. CDR3 residues: CAIKVPGTNEKLFF. CDR3 in DNA: TGTGCCATCAAAGTCCCGGGAACTAATGAAAAACTGTTTTTT.

This clonotype has a handful of counts. The chain couples TRBV2 to TRBJ1-1, with D possibly TRBD1 on 6 matching bases. With 3 bases removed from V and 5 bases from J, the gap between germline ends came to 16 bases. The CDR3 spans 15 residues. Germline V CDR1 and CDR2: SNHLY, FYNNEI. DNA of the CDR3: TGTGCCAGCAGTGAGGAAGGCAGGGGATGGACTGAAGCTTTCTTT. This gives the protein CASSEEGRGWTEAFF.

Note on this clonotype: This may be a read error, as it is one base from a much larger clone. The genes are TRBV9 and TRBJ2-4, with a possible D match to TRBD2 (6 bases). The V end lost 1 base, the J end lost 13 bases, and 24 bases lay between the germline ends. CDR1 and CDR2 (germline): SGDLS, YYNGEE. This CDR3 contains 16 residues. The CDR3 nucleotides read TGTGCCAGCAGCGTAAATCCTAGCGAGACACAAGAGAGCCAGTACTTC. It yields the protein CASSVNPSETQESQYF.

This clonotype was observed at least ten times. This chain uses TRBV9 with TRBJ2-7; TRBD2 matches 7 bases. CDR1 is SGDLS, CDR2 YYNGEE, per germline. Germline trimming cut 4 bases from V and 0 bases from J; bases unmatched to any gene: 7. The CDR3 has 15 amino acids. The CDR3 spells CASSPTSASSYEQYF. The CDR3 nucleotides read TGTGCCAGCAGCCCAACTAGCGCGAGCTCCTACGAGCAGTACTTC. The entire variable domain, with the rest obtained from reference TRBV9 and TRBJ2-7, is as follows: DSGVTQTPKHLITATGQRVTLRCSPRSGDLSVYWYQQSLDQGLQFLIQYYNGEERAKGNILERFSAQQFPDLHSELNLSSLELGDSALYFCASSPTSASSYEQYFGPGTRLTVT.

This clonotype was counted only a few times. Here the CDR3 DNA reads TGCGCCAGCAGCCAAGTTACTAGAGCTCACAATGAGCAGTTCTTC. As protein: CASSQVTRAHNEQFF. V is TRBV4-1 and J is TRBJ2-1; tentative D call: TRBD2 (5 bases). The V end lost 1 base, the J end lost 5 bases, and 12 bases lay between the germline ends. The CDR3 has 15 amino acids. Germline V lookup: CDR1 MGHRA, CDR2 YSYEKL.

This clonotype was seen a few times. The gene calls are TRBV29-1 and TRBJ2-3; D assignment may be TRBD1 or TRBD2 (5 bases each). The CDR3 is made up of 14 amino acids. With 1 base removed from V and 2 bases from J, the gap between germline ends came to 10 bases. CDR1 and CDR2 from the germline V gene are SQVTM and ANQGSEA. The CDR3 region is CSVEAGPITDTQYF. CDR3 in DNA: TGCAGCGTTGAAGCGGGGCCCATCACAGATACGCAGTATTTT.

This clonotype occurred many times. The chain is built from TRBV12-3 or TRBV12-4 and TRBJ2-1; 12 bases fit TRBD2. V shed 3 bases and J 12 bases; nucleotides not matched to a gene: 0. The length of the CDR3 is 12 residues. CDR3 nucleotides: TGTGCCAGCAGTTTGACTAGCGGGGGGCAGTTCTTC. This gives the protein CASSLTSGGQFF.

V is TRBV6-2 or TRBV6-3 and J is TRBJ1-4; the match to TRBD1 covers 8 bases. The CDR3 length is 15 residues. With 6 bases clipped from V and 6 bases from J, the junction kept 9 bases outside the gene matches. Germline V gene sequence: CDR1 MNHEY, CDR2 SVGEGT. As DNA, the CDR3 is TGTGCCAGCAGCCCTGACAGGGGCCCTCATGAAAAACTGTTTTTT. Translated: CASSPDRGPHEKLFF.

This clonotype was observed many times. J is TRBJ2-3 and V is TRBV5-1, with 7 bases that match TRBD1. Unmatched junction bases numbered 11, after V lost 1 base and J lost 6 bases. CDR1 is SGHRS and CDR2 is YFSETQ in the germline V gene. This CDR3 region has 16 residues. The DNA of the CDR3 is TGCGCCAGCAGCTTGCGTGGGCCGGACAGGTTGGATACGCAGTATTTT. This encodes CASSLRGPDRLDTQYF.

This clonotype was observed at least ten times. This sequence joins TRBV7-3 and TRBJ2-2; 9 bases are shared with TRBD2. Germline V lookup: CDR1 SGHTA, CDR2 FQGTGA. This CDR3 is built from 22 residues. Trimming removed 5 bases from V and 6 bases from J; junction bases left unmatched: 28. CDR3 protein: CASSRQLIVGGRAHSFAGELFF. The CDR3 coding sequence is TGTGCCAGCAGCCGCCAATTAATAGTTGGCGGGAGGGCCCACTCATTTGCCGGGGAGCTGTTTTTT. Complete variable domain (other parts from reference TRBV7-3 and TRBJ2-2): GAGVSQTPSNKVTEKGKYVELRCDPISGHTALYWYRQSLGQGPEFLIYFQGTGAADDSGLPNDRFFAVRPEGSVSTLKIQRTERGDSAVYLCASSRQLIVGGRAHSFAGELFFGEGSRLTVL.

This clonotype was counted only a few times. This chain connects TRBV2 to TRBJ2-5; D gene uncertain. Germline lookup yields CDR1 SNHLY and CDR2 FYNNEI. The CDR3 is 13 residues long. Trimming removed 1 base from V and 1 base from J, with 4 bases in between. CDR3 loop: CASSEEIQETQYF. The CDR3 bases are TGTGCCAGCAGTGAAGAGATCCAAGAGACCCAGTACTTC.

The table lists this clonotype with many counts. The CDR3 DNA is TGTGCCAGCAGCCTCGGGGGGGGCCGCCCAGATACGCAGTATTTT. Protein sequence: CASSLGGGRPDTQYF. The chain carries TRBV7-2 and TRBJ2-3; 8 positions agree with TRBD2. The junction had 8 bases not matched to a gene; V was cut back by 5 bases and J by 4 bases. The CDR3 runs 15 residues. Germline V gene lookup returns CDR1 SGHTA and CDR2 FQGNSA. Complete variable domain (other parts from reference TRBV7-2 and TRBJ2-3): GAGVSQSPSNKVTEKGKDVELRCDPISGHTALYWYRQSLGQGLEFLIYFQGNSAPDKSGLPSDRFSAERTGGSVSTLTIQRTQQEDSAVYLCASSLGGGRPDTQYFGPGTRLTVL.

Many counts were recorded for this clonotype. The gene calls are TRBV5-1 and TRBJ2-1; the D is unclear. Germline V gene lookup returns CDR1 SGHRS and CDR2 YFSETQ. The CDR3 runs 15 residues. Trimming left V 0 bases short and J 2 bases short, with 9 bases between. CDR3: CASSLGYRTYNEQFF. For the CDR3, the DNA is TGCGCCAGCAGCTTGGGTTACAGAACCTACAATGAGCAGTTCTTC. Full variable domain (outside the CDR3, taken from reference TRBV5-1 and TRBJ2-1): KAGVTQTPRYLIKTRGQQVTLSCSPISGHRSVSWYQQTPGQGLQFLFEYFSETQRNKGNFPGRFSGRQFSNSRSEMNVSTLELGDSALYLCASSLGYRTYNEQFFGPGTRLTVL.

This clonotype was observed at least ten times. V and J are TRBV3-1 and TRBJ1-2; perhaps TRBD1 as D (5 bases). The CDR3 spans 13 residues. V lost 4 bases, J lost 4 bases, and 10 bases lay in between. Germline V gives CDR1 LGHDT, CDR2 YNNKEL (reference sequence). CDR3 sequence reads: CASSRGESYGYTF. DNA of the CDR3: TGTGCCAGCAGCCGGGGGGAGTCCTATGGCTACACCTTC.

Many counts were recorded for this clonotype. The V call is TRBV12-3 or TRBV12-4, the J call TRBJ2-5, with unresolved D. The V end lost 6 bases, the J end lost 6 bases, and 17 bases lay between the germline ends. The CDR3 has 14 amino acids. The CDR3 DNA reads as TGTGCCAGCAGCTCCACAATCCTGGGGAAGACCCAGTACTTC. This gives the protein CASSSTILGKTQYF.

In its sample, this clonotype was seen a few times. The genes are TRBV5-6 and TRBJ2-7; D gene unclear. The V end was cut by 1 base, the J end by 4 bases, with 9 bases between. Germline-derived CDR1 and CDR2 are SGHDT and YYEEEE. CDR3 size: 13 residues. The CDR3 bases are TGTGCCAGCAGCTTGTCCGTCGTATACGAGCAGTACTTC. It is translated as CASSLSVVYEQYF.

This clonotype was observed at least ten times. The CDR3 coding sequence is TGTGCCTGGCACTCCGGACTGTCGAACACCGGGGAGCTGTTTTTT. Amino acids: CAWHSGLSNTGELFF. The chain links TRBV30 to TRBJ2-2, with D possibly TRBD2 on 5 matching bases. The CDR3 covers 15 residues. The germline CDR1 and CDR2 sequences are GTSNPN and SVGIG (reference sequence). Trimming pared 5 bases from V and 0 bases from J, leaving 13 bases between. Full variable domain (remainder filled in from reference TRBV30 and TRBJ2-2): SQTIHQWPATLVQPVGSPLSLECTVEGTSNPNLYWYRQAAGRGLQLLFYSVGIGQISSEVPQNLSASRPQDRQFILSSKKLLLSDSGFYLCAWHSGLSNTGELFFGEGSRLTVL.

In this sample, this clonotype turned up many times. The chain links TRBV3-1 to TRBJ2-3, with D perhaps matching TRBD2 (6 bases). V was shortened by 1 base and J by 2 bases, with 10 bases between the two germline ends. CDR3 length: 15 residues. Germline lookup yields CDR1 LGHDT and CDR2 YNNKEL (reference sequence). The CDR3 DNA reads as TGTGCCAGCAGCCAAGTGGCGGGACTCACAGATACGCAGTATTTT. Protein: CASSQVAGLTDTQYF.

This clonotype was counted ten times or more. The chain links TRBV19 to TRBJ2-3; the D gene is possibly TRBD1 (7 bases). Per germline, CDR1 LNHDA and CDR2 SQIVND (reference sequence). There are 15 residues in the CDR3. The germline V and J ends were trimmed by 1 base and 3 bases, with 11 bases remaining between them. Written as DNA, the CDR3 is TGTGCCAGTAGTATAGCGGCAGGGGGGACAGATACGCAGTATTTT. Protein: CASSIAAGGTDTQYF.

In its sample, this clonotype was seen a few times. The rearrangement joins TRBV19 to TRBJ1-5; 9 bases match TRBD1. Germline V CDR1 and CDR2: LNHDA, SQIVND (reference sequence). With 4 bases clipped from V and 6 bases from J, the junction kept 7 bases outside the gene matches. The CDR3 is 15 amino acids. The CDR3 coding sequence is TGTGCCAGTAGTACTGGACAGGGGTTGAGTCAGCCCCAGCATTTT. It codes for CASSTGQGLSQPQHF.

This clonotype appeared many times. The genes are TRBV30 and TRBJ2-3; TRBD1 might be the D (5 bases). Germline loops: CDR1 GTSNPN, CDR2 SVGIG (reference sequence). Trimming took off 2 bases at V and 4 bases at J, with 7 bases between the two ends. This CDR3 is 12 amino acids long. CDR3 DNA sequence: TGTGCCTGGAGTATACAGGCAGATACGCAGTATTTT. Translated: CAWSIQADTQYF.

This clonotype was counted at least ten times. One end of the junction does not line up with germline, which may come from a read error. This chain joins TRBV4-1 and TRBJ2-2, with 8 bases identical to TRBD2. Germline V lookup: CDR1 MGHRA, CDR2 YSYEKL. CDR3 length: 16 residues. The CDR3 nucleotides are TGTGCCAGCAGCCAGAGCGGGGGCACAAACACCGGGGAGCTGTTTTTT. Encoded protein: CASSQSGGTNTGELFF.

J is TRBJ1-1 and V is TRBV13; no reliable D call. The germline V gene has CDR1 PRHDT and CDR2 FYEKMQ (reference sequence). The V gene lost 7 bases and the J gene lost 4 bases, with 13 bases spanning the gap. The CDR3 runs 13 residues. CDR3 sequence (DNA): TGTGCCAGCACCCCACGGATGAGCACTGAAGCTTTCTTT. Encoded protein: CASTPRMSTEAFF.

This sequence joins TRBV29-1 and TRBJ2-7, with D uncertain. The CDR3 has 14 amino acids. The germline gives CDR1 SQVTM, CDR2 ANQGSEA. V shed 2 bases and J shed 2 bases, with 13 bases lying between them. CDR3 residues: CSVELDSATYEQYF. As DNA, the CDR3 is TGCAGCGTTGAACTAGATTCGGCTACCTACGAGCAGTACTTC.

With regard to this clonotype: A read error may explain this, as a much larger clone is one base away. The chain carries TRBV7-9 and TRBJ2-7; weak D call: TRBD1 (5 bases). CDR3 length: 12 amino acids. CDR1 is SEHNR, CDR2 FQNEAQ, per germline (reference sequence). Trimming took 3 bases from V and 8 from J, leaving 11 bases between them. The CDR3 loop reads CASSLGPRKQYF. In nucleotides, the CDR3 is TGTGCCAGCAGCTTGGGGCCCAGGAAGCAGTACTTC.

This clonotype was counted only a few times. The CDR3 nucleotides read TGTGCCAGCAGCACCGGACAGGGAAGCTCTGGGGCCAACGTCCTGACTTTC. It specifies CASSTGQGSSGANVLTF. V and J are TRBV7-9 and TRBJ2-6, with 8 bases aligning to TRBD1. J lost 0 bases, V lost 5 bases, and 6 bases had no gene match. This CDR3 is built from 17 residues. The germline gives CDR1 SEHNR, CDR2 FQNEAQ (reference sequence).